The text below deals with one TCR beta chain. What it binds is not known. Healthy Caucasians, and only they, were the donors. Per the germline V gene, CDR1 is MGHRA and CDR2 is YSYEKL. The CDR3 spans 14 residues. The germline V and J ends were trimmed by 2 bases and 7 bases, with 11 bases remaining between them. TCRdb called the 5' RACE reads again in MiXCR, with one record for every CDR3 protein. This sample has 1.5 million to 2 million distinct CDR3 sequences; about 30% occur once, and the top ten carry approximately 0.29%. This sample is part of a study of identical twins. Notes on the study in general: Because invariant MAIT and iNKT cells could be present, zero-insertion analyses could be partly confounded. The study found that models underestimated out-of-frame TCR alpha sharing in monozygotic twins.

The rearrangement uses TRBV4-1 and TRBJ1-4, with D uncertain. Input material: cord blood. The TCR was taken from a newborn girl in good health. CDR3 DNA: TGCGCCAGCAGCCAATTCCCCGGGGTTGAAAAACTGTTTTTT. It codes for CASSQFPGVEKLFF.